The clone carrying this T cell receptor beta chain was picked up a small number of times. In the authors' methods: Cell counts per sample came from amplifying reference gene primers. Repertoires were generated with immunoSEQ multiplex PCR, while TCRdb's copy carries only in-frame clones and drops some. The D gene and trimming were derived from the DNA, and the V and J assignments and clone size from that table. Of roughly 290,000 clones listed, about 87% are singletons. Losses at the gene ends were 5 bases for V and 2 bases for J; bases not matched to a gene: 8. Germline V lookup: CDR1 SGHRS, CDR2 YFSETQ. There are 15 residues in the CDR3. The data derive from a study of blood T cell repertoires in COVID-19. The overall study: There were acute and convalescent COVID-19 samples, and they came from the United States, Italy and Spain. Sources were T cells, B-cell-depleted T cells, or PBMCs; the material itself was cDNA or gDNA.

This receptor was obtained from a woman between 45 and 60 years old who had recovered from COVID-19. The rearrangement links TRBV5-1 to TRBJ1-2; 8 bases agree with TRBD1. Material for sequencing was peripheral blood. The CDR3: CASSYGQGLNYGYTF. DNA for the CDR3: TGCGCCAGCAGTTACGGACAGGGTTTAAACTATGGCTACACCTTC.